This TCR beta chain comes out of a study of cytomegalovirus exposure and HLA in healthy donors. Regarding this clone: What it binds is not known.

PCR was performed using 60 Vbeta and 13 Jbeta primers. Profiled with immunoSEQ multiplex PCR; TCRdb holds only in-frame clones, not every one. The sample has approximately 79,000 clones; over 70% are singletons. General observations from the study: There was a cluster of highly shared sequence variants that was likely a sequencing artifact.

Trimming shortened V by 2 bases and J by 3 bases, and 11 bases separated the two germline ends. The CDR3 is 14 amino acids. Germline V gives CDR1 MGHDK, CDR2 SYGVNS. This TCR was recovered from a boy aged 5 to 17 in good health and CMV-seronegative. The sequencing input was PBMCs. This chain uses TRBV25-1 with TRBJ2-7, with D possibly being TRBD2 (6 bases). For the CDR3, the DNA is TGTGCCAGCAGTGAACGCGGGACGGTCTACGAGCAGTACTTC. It yields the protein CASSERGTVYEQYF.